Listed below are T cell receptor beta chains from one sample, sequenced in a study of radiotherapy plus CTLA-4 blockade in lung cancer. The data were produced by immunoSEQ multiplex PCR, yet TCRdb's version contains in-frame clones alone and is incomplete. Of tens of thousands of clones in the sample, 76% are singletons; the top ten hold 11%. The starting material was peripheral blood, obtained from a patient treated with radiotherapy plus ipilimumab. These receptors were collected from a human donor with non-small cell lung cancer who had stable disease on radiotherapy plus ipilimumab. CDR3s include the opening cysteine and the closing phenylalanine or tryptophan. The order of the fields is J gene, V gene, CDR3 length, clone size, D gene, CDR3 protein, CDR3 DNA. The D gene is left open where the match is weak. A clone size is listed for some rows: how often the clone was seen (once, few, many), or a class if it is expanded.

TRBJ2-3 | TRBV30 | 11 | - | TRBD1 | CARGQTDTQYF | TGTGCCCGGGGACAGACAGATACGCAGTATTTT
TRBJ2-7 | TRBV4-1 | 15 | - | - | CASSLEEGIPYEQYF | TGCGCCAGCAGCCTCGAGGAGGGGATTCCCTACGAGCAGTACTTC
TRBJ2-3 | TRBV12-5 | 14 | - | TRBD2 | CASGVAGTTDTQYF | TGTGCTAGTGGGGTAGCGGGTACCACAGATACGCAGTATTTT
TRBJ1-1 | TRBV6-5 | 15 | - | TRBD1 | CASSYSDRVGTEAFF | TGTGCCAGCAGTTACTCGGACAGGGTGGGGACTGAAGCTTTCTTT
TRBJ2-1 | TRBV6-1 | 13 | - | TRBD1 | CASTNRGRNEQFF | TGTGCCAGCACAAACAGGGGGCGCAATGAGCAGTTCTTC
TRBJ2-5 | TRBV19 | 14 | - | TRBD1 | CASSIVGQGKTQYF | TGTGCCAGTAGTATAGTGGGACAGGGTAAGACCCAGTACTTC
TRBJ1-2 | TRBV30 | 14 | - | - | CAWSVLQGGYGYTF | TGTGCCTGGAGTGTACTACAGGGAGGCTATGGCTACACCTTC
TRBJ2-7 | TRBV27 | 15 | - | TRBD1 | CASSLGGQGYYEQYF | TGTGCCAGCAGTTTAGGGGGACAGGGCTACTACGAGCAGTACTTC
TRBJ1-5 | TRBV6-1 | 17 | - | - | CASSEAWGAHSNQPQHF | TGTGCCAGCAGTGAAGCTTGGGGGGCCCATAGCAATCAGCCCCAGCATTTT
TRBJ1-1 | TRBV9 | 15 | - | - | CASSVTFMGNTEAFF | TGTGCCAGCAGCGTGACCTTCATGGGCAACACTGAAGCTTTCTTT
TRBJ1-1 | TRBV28 | 13 | - | - | CASRISVNTEAFF | TGTGCCAGCAGAATCTCAGTGAACACTGAAGCTTTCTTT
TRBJ2-5 | TRBV7-8 | 16 | - | TRBD2 | CASSLGVAGGQETQYF | TGTGCCAGCAGCTTAGGGGTAGCGGGGGGCCAAGAGACCCAGTACTTC
TRBJ1-1 | TRBV13 | 17 | once | - | CASSLWSGPRENTEAFF | TGTGCCAGCAGCTTATGGTCGGGGCCGAGGGAGAACACTGAAGCTTTCTTT
TRBJ1-6 | TRBV15 | 14 | - | TRBD1 | CATSRGQGNSPLHF | TGTGCCACCAGCAGAGGACAGGGAAATTCACCCCTCCACTTT
TRBJ1-4 | TRBV6-1 | 12 | few | TRBD1 | CASREGQLKLFF | TGTGCCAGCAGGGAGGGACAGCTAAAACTGTTTTTT
TRBJ1-2 | TRBV14 | 13 | - | - | CASSSRVNYGYTF | TGTGCCAGCAGCAGCAGGGTTAACTATGGCTACACCTTC
TRBJ1-1 | TRBV7-9 | 15 | - | - | CASSFSPGSDTEAFF | TGTGCCAGCAGCTTTTCCCCGGGGTCGGACACTGAAGCTTTCTTT
TRBJ1-2 | TRBV18 | 15 | few | - | CASSPVQDRNYGYTF | TGTGCCAGCTCACCAGTACAGGACCGTAACTATGGCTACACCTTC
TRBJ2-1 | TRBV18 | 15 | - | - | CASSPMGTPPNEQFF | TGTGCCAGCTCACCAATGGGGACACCACCCAATGAGCAGTTCTTC
TRBJ1-5 | TRBV18 | 15 | - | - | CASSPQPYSNQPQHF | TGTGCCAGCTCACCTCAACCTTATAGCAATCAGCCCCAGCATTTT
TRBJ1-5 | TRBV2 | 14 | - | - | CASSGTVGITAQHF | TGTGCCAGCAGTGGGACAGTAGGGATTACGGCCCAGCATTTT
TRBJ2-5 | TRBV11-2 | 13 | - | TRBD1 | CASSGWTGQYQYF | TGTGCCAGCAGCGGATGGACAGGCCAGTACCAGTACTTC
TRBJ2-5 | TRBV5-1 | 16 | - | TRBD1 | CASSLAPGQIQETQYF | TGCGCCAGCAGCTTGGCGCCGGGACAGATACAAGAGACCCAGTACTTC
TRBJ2-5 | TRBV4-1 | 14 | - | TRBD1 | CASSQDRGRETQYF | TGCGCCAGCAGCCAGGACAGGGGGAGAGAGACCCAGTACTTC
TRBJ2-1 | TRBV6-5 | 16 | once | TRBD1 | CASSYAGTGVRNEQFF | TGTGCCAGCAGTTACGCCGGGACAGGGGTCCGCAATGAGCAGTTCTTC
TRBJ1-3 | TRBV2 | 14 | few | TRBD1 | CASSLTGAGNTIYF | TGTGCCAGCAGTTTGACAGGGGCTGGAAACACCATATATTTT
TRBJ1-1 | TRBV9 | 15 | - | - | CASSGLGTGNTEAFF | TGTGCCAGCAGCGGCCTCGGGACTGGAAACACTGAAGCTTTCTTT
TRBJ2-5 | TRBV13 | 15 | - | - | CASSAARGYQETQYF | TGTGCCAGCAGCGCCGCCAGGGGCTACCAAGAGACCCAGTACTTC
TRBJ1-3 | TRBV19 | 13 | few | - | CASSTARGNTIYF | TGTGCCAGTAGTACCGCCCGGGGAAACACCATATATTTT
TRBJ2-7 | TRBV7-9 | 12 | - | - | CASSLAPEKTYF | TGTGCCAGCAGCTTAGCGCCGGAGAAGACGTACTTC
TRBJ1-2 | TRBV10-3 | 15 | - | TRBD1 | CAISYQTGGEKGYTF | TGTGCCATCAGTTACCAGACAGGGGGCGAAAAAGGCTACACCTTC
TRBJ1-2 | TRBV12-5 | 15 | - | - | CASGLGSGGVYGYTF | TGTGCTAGTGGTTTGGGTTCTGGGGGGGTATATGGCTACACCTTC
TRBJ1-4 | TRBV2 | 16 | - | TRBD1 | CASRGGTGATGEKLFF | TGTGCCAGCAGAGGAGGGACAGGGGCAACTGGGGAAAAACTGTTTTTT
TRBJ1-1 | TRBV7-6 | 13 | - | - | CASSLTGGTEAFF | TGTGCCAGCAGCTTAACGGGAGGCACTGAAGCTTTCTTT
TRBJ2-3 | TRBV27 | 15 | - | - | CASSFSQRGPDTQYF | TGTGCCAGCAGTTTTAGCCAGAGAGGCCCAGATACGCAGTATTTT